This is a list of T cell receptor beta chains from one sample in a study of cytomegalovirus exposure and HLA in healthy donors. Repertoires were generated with immunoSEQ multiplex PCR, while TCRdb's copy carries only in-frame clones and drops some. The repertoire holds over 15,000 clones, with about 80% as singletons. Sequencing input: PBMCs. Receptor source: a human donor in good health. Each CDR3 is given with its conserved first and last residue. D genes are given only for firm matches. Expanded clones get a size class; other rows say once, few or many, or leave the size out.

d_call,j_call,v_call,clone_size,cdr3_nt,cdr3_aa
TRBD1,TRBJ2-4,TRBV12-5,-,TGTGCTAGTGGTTCCGCAGGGGGCTATAGGAACATTCAGTACTTC,CASGSAGGYRNIQYF
TRBD2,TRBJ2-7,TRBV5-1,-,TGCGCCAGCAGCTTGGAGCCTAGCGGGTCTTCCTACGAGCAGTACTTC,CASSLEPSGSSYEQYF
TRBD2,TRBJ2-1,TRBV5-1,-,TGCGCCAGCAGCCAGTTACTAGCGGGAGAAGGCAATGAGCAGTTCTTC,CASSQLLAGEGNEQFF
TRBD2,TRBJ2-3,TRBV19,-,TGTGCCAGTAGTATAACCGTTGGGGGGGAATCAGATACGCAGTATTTT,CASSITVGGESDTQYF
TRBD1,TRBJ1-5,TRBV19,-,TGTGCCAGTAGCAGGGACAGGGAGGGCAATCAGCCCCAGCATTTT,CASSRDREGNQPQHF
TRBD1,TRBJ1-1,TRBV6-5,-,TGTGCCAGCAGTCAGGACAGGAGACCTGAAGCTTTCTTT,CASSQDRRPEAFF
-,TRBJ1-2,TRBV5-5,-,TGTGCCAGCAGCTTGGTCCTGGGGACACCCTATGGCTACACCTTC,CASSLVLGTPYGYTF
TRBD1,TRBJ1-2,TRBV27,-,TGTGCCAGCAGCCTGCAACCGGGACAGGGGTCTTATGGCTACACCTTC,CASSLQPGQGSYGYTF
-,TRBJ1-1,TRBV30,-,TGTGCCTGGAGTGTACTGAGGAGCAGGGTGAACACTGAAGCTTTCTTT,CAWSVLRSRVNTEAFF
TRBD1,TRBJ1-5,TRBV6-1,-,TGTGCCAGCAGGAGACCGACAGGGATCGATCAGCCCCAGCATTTT,CASRRPTGIDQPQHF
-,TRBJ1-5,TRBV19,-,TGTGCCAGTAGTATAAGCTTAGCTCAGCCCCAGCATTTT,CASSISLAQPQHF
TRBD2,TRBJ2-2,TRBV5-4,-,TGTGCCAGCAGCTTGAGGCTTGGTGGGGGGGTCAACACCGGGGAGCTGTTTTTT,CASSLRLGGGVNTGELFF
-,TRBJ1-5,TRBV7-9,-,TGTGCCACCTCTAATCAGCCCCAGCATTTT,CATSNQPQHF
-,TRBJ2-7,TRBV10-3,-,TGTGCCATCCTTCTTGAGGGTGGTCGCTACGAGCAGTACTTC,CAILLEGGRYEQYF
-,TRBJ1-1,TRBV5-1,-,TGCGCCAGCAGCTTCTACAGCCCCGAAAACACTGAAGCTTTCTTT,CASSFYSPENTEAFF
-,TRBJ2-5,TRBV5-1,-,TGCGCCAGCAGCTTGGAAAGCGGGCGCCAAGAGACCCAGTACTTC,CASSLESGRQETQYF
TRBD2,TRBJ2-3,TRBV2,-,TGTGCCACCTCTAGAGCGGGGGCTTGGAATACGCAGTATTTT,CATSRAGAWNTQYF
TRBD1,TRBJ1-1,TRBV6-1,-,TGTGCCAGCGACAGGGGAAGAAAGATGAACACTGAAGCTTTCTTT,CASDRGRKMNTEAFF
-,TRBJ1-2,TRBV4-1,-,TGCGCCAGCAGCCAAGGCGGAGCCTCTAACTATGGCTACACCTTC,CASSQGGASNYGYTF
-,TRBJ2-1,TRBV19,-,TGTGCCAGCAGCTACCGGGACACGGCTTACAATGAGCAGTTCTTC,CASSYRDTAYNEQFF
-,TRBJ1-5,TRBV30,few,TGTGCCTGGAGTGTGGTTCAGGGGAGCAATCAGCCCCAGCATTTT,CAWSVVQGSNQPQHF
TRBD2,TRBJ2-5,TRBV7-2,-,TGTGCCAGCAGCTTAGGGTTAGCGGGGGGCCGTAGGGAGACCCAGTACTTC,CASSLGLAGGRRETQYF
TRBD1,TRBJ1-3,TRBV6-6,-,TGTGCCAGTGGGACAGGAAACTCTGGAAACACCATATATTTT,CASGTGNSGNTIYF
TRBD2,TRBJ2-1,TRBV6-4,-,TGTGCCAGCAGTGACGAGGGGACTAGCAGTGATGAGCAGTTCTTC,CASSDEGTSSDEQFF
-,TRBJ1-5,TRBV5-6,-,TGTGCCAGCAGCTCGAGCCAGGGGCAGCCCCAGCATTTT,CASSSSQGQPQHF
-,TRBJ1-4,TRBV5-1,once,TGCGCCAGCAGCTTGGTTCCGAGTAATGAAAAACTGTTTTTT,CASSLVPSNEKLFF
TRBD1,TRBJ1-2,TRBV15,-,TGTGCCACCAGCAGGGGGACAGGGAATGGCTACACCTTC,CATSRGTGNGYTF
TRBD2,TRBJ2-3,TRBV4-1,-,TGCGCCAGCAGCCAAGGCGTAAGAAGCGGGAGGAGGATAGGTACGCAGTATTTT,CASSQGVRSGRRIGTQYF
-,TRBJ2-2,TRBV5-4,-,TGTGCCAGCAGCTACATGTTAACCGGGGAGCTGTTTTTT,CASSYMLTGELFF
TRBD2,TRBJ2-7,TRBV10-2,-,TGCGCCAGCAGTGAGACTAGCGCTGTTTACGAGCAGTACTTC,CASSETSAVYEQYF
-,TRBJ2-3,TRBV5-6,few,TGTGCCAGCAGCTTGGTGGGGGCTAGCACAGATACGCAGTATTTT,CASSLVGASTDTQYF
-,TRBJ1-2,TRBV6-5,few,TGTGCCAGCAGTACCTTGACAGGAAGTATGGGCTACACCTTC,CASSTLTGSMGYTF
-,TRBJ1-4,TRBV7-8,once,TGTGCCAGCAGCTTAGAACCAGGGTCTAATGAAAAACTGTTTTTT,CASSLEPGSNEKLFF
TRBD1,TRBJ1-1,TRBV6-5,-,TGTGCCAGCAGACCACTGGACAGGGCGAACACTGAAGCTTTCTTT,CASRPLDRANTEAFF
TRBD2,TRBJ2-7,TRBV7-2,-,TGTGCCAGCAGCTTATCCGGGACTAGCGGGGGATACGAGCAGTACTTC,CASSLSGTSGGYEQYF
-,TRBJ2-2,TRBV27,-,TGTGCCAGCAGCCTAGGGGGGGGGCTTGGCACCGGGGAGCTGTTTTTT,CASSLGGGLGTGELFF
TRBD1,TRBJ1-6,TRBV6-5,-,TGTGCCAGCCCCCCGGCACCGGGACAGTCACCCCTCCACTTT,CASPPAPGQSPLHF
-,TRBJ2-1,TRBV21-1,-,TGTGCCCCCTCCGGGAAGCCCTACAATGAGCAGTTCTTC,CAPSGKPYNEQFF
-,TRBJ2-5,TRBV11-2,-,TGTGCCAGCAGCTTAAACTTCCAAGAGACCCAGTACTTC,CASSLNFQETQYF
-,TRBJ1-2,TRBV7-9,-,TGTGCCAGCAGGGGGGGGACGGAGGGCTACACCTTC,CASRGGTEGYTF
-,TRBJ1-1,TRBV9,-,TGTGCCAGCACCTCTGAAGCTTTCTTT,CASTSEAFF
TRBD1,TRBJ1-4,TRBV5-1,-,TGCGCCAGCAGCTTGGGCAGGGGGACTAATGAAAAACTGTTTTTT,CASSLGRGTNEKLFF
-,TRBJ1-2,TRBV7-2,-,TGTGCCAGCAGCTTAAACGGGGGCTATGGCTACACCTTC,CASSLNGGYGYTF
-,TRBJ2-1,TRBV19,-,TGTGCCACCGTAGGAAGCGGCTACAATGAGCAGTTCTTC,CATVGSGYNEQFF
TRBD1,TRBJ2-7,TRBV7-6,-,TGTGCCAGCAGCTTTAGTGCTCCCGGGACAGGGGGCTACGAGCAGTACTTC,CASSFSAPGTGGYEQYF
TRBD1,TRBJ1-1,TRBV2,few,TGTGCCGCCGGGAGGGGGCCTCACCCTTTCTTT,CAAGRGPHPFF
-,TRBJ2-2,TRBV6-4,-,TGTGCCAGCAGTGACGCAGGGACCGGGGAGCTGTTTTTT,CASSDAGTGELFF
-,TRBJ1-1,TRBV7-9,-,TGTGCCAGCAGCTTACTCAGACATTCGAACACTGAAGCTTTCTTT,CASSLLRHSNTEAFF
TRBD1,TRBJ2-7,TRBV13,-,TGTGCCAGCAGCGACTCCAGGACAGGGTCGGGCGAGCAGTACTTC,CASSDSRTGSGEQYF
TRBD1,TRBJ1-6,TRBV5-6,few,TGTGCTTCGCGGGGGACAGGGGGATCACCCCTCCACTTT,CASRGTGGSPLHF
-,TRBJ2-2,TRBV2,once,TGTGCCAGCAGTGATTGGTTCAGGAACACCGGGGAGCTGTTTTTT,CASSDWFRNTGELFF